This T cell receptor (beta chain) is from a study of cytomegalovirus exposure and HLA in healthy donors. Amplification used 60 Vbeta primers and 13 Jbeta primers. TCRdb keeps only in-frame clones here, not all; method: immunoSEQ multiplex PCR. Its table records 65,000 to 95,000 clones. The receptor comes from a female donor in good health and CMV-seropositive. The sample comprised PBMCs.

The DNA for the CDR3 is TGTGCCACCAGCAGAGAGAGCGGGGGGGCCAAAGATACGCAGTATTTT. Translating it yields CATSRESGGAKDTQYF. The rearrangement joins TRBV15 to TRBJ2-3; 10 bases line up with TRBD2. Trimming at V came to 0 bases and at J to 5 bases, leaving 5 bases not matched to a gene. Germline CDR1 is LNHNV and CDR2 is YYDKDF (reference sequence). This CDR3 comprises 16 residues.